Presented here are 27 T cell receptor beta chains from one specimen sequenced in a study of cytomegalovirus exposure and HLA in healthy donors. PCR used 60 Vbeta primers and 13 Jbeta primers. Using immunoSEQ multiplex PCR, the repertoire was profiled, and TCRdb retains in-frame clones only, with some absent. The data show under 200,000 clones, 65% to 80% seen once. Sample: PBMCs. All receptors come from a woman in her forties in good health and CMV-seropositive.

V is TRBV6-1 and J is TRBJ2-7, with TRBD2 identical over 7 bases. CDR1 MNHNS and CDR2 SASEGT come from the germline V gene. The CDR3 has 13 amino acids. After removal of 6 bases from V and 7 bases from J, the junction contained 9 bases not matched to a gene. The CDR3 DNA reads TGTGCCAGCAGCTTCGGACGGGGAGGGGAGCAGTACTTC. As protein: CASSFGRGGEQYF.

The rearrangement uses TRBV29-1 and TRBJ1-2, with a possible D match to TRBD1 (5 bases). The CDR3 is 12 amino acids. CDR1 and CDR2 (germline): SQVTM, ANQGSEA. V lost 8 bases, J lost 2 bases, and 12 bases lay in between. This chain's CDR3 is CSLWTPNYGYTF. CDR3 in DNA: TGCAGCTTGTGGACACCCAACTATGGCTACACCTTC.

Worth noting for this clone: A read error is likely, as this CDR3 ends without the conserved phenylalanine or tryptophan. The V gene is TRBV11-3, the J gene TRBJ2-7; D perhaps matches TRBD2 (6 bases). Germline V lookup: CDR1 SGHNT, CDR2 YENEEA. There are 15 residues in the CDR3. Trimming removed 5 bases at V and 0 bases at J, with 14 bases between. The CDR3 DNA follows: TGTGCCAGCAGCCCAGGAGGGCAAAGCTCCTACGAGCAGTACCTC. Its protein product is CASSPGGQSSYEQYL.

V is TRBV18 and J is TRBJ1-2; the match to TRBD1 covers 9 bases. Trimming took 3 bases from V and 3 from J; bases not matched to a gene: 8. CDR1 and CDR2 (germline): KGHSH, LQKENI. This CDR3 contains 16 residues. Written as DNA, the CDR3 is TGTGCCAGCTCACCTAAGGACAGGGGATCAGACTATGGCTACACCTTC. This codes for CASSPKDRGSDYGYTF.

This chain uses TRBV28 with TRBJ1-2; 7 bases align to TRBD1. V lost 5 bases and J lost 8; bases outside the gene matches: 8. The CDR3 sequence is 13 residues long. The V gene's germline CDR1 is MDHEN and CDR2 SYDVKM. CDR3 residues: CASSTGTAEGYTF. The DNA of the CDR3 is TGTGCCAGCAGTACCGGGACAGCCGAAGGCTACACCTTC.

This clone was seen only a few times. The CDR3 loop reads CASSRRTGAGNLNSPLHF. The DNA for the CDR3 is TGTGCCAGCAGTCGTCGGACAGGGGCTGGGAACTTGAATTCACCCCTCCACTTT. This chain joins TRBV27 and TRBJ1-6; 9 nucleotides match TRBD1. Germline assignment: CDR1 MNHEY and CDR2 SMNVEV (reference sequence). J lost 7 bases, V lost 5 bases, and 15 bases had no gene match. The CDR3 totals 18 residues.

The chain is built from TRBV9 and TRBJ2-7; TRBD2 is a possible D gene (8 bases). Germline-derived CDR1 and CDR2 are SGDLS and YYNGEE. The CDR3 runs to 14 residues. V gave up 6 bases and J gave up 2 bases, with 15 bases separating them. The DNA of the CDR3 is TGTGCCAGCAACGGGGGGGACAGCACCTACGAGCAGTACTTC. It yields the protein CASNGGDSTYEQYF.

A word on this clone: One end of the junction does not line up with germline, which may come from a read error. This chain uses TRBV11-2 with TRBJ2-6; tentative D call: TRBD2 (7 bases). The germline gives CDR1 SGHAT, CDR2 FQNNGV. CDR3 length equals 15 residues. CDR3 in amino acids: CASSPDPGGANGLTF. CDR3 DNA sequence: TGTGCCAGCAGCCCGGACCCTGGGGGGGCCAACGGCCTGACTTTC.

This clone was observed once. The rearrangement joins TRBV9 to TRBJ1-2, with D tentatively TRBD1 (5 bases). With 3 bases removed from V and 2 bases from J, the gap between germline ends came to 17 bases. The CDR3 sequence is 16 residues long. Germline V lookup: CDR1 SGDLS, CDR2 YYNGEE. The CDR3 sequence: CASSAQELGGNYGYTF. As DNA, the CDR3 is TGTGCCAGCAGCGCGCAGGAGCTCGGGGGAAACTATGGCTACACCTTC.

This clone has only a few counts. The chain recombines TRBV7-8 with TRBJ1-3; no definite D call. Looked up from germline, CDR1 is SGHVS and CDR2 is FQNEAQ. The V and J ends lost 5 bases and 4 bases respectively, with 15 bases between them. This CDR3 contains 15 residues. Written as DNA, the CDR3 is TGTGCCAGCAGCCCGAGGGCTGGCGCCGGAAACACCATATATTTT. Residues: CASSPRAGAGNTIYF. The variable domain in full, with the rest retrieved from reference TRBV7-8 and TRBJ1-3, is GAGVSQSPRYKVAKRGQDVALRCDPISGHVSLFWYQQALGQGPEFLTYFQNEAQLDKSGLPSDRFFAERPEGSVSTLKIQRTQQEDSAVYLCASSPRAGAGNTIYFGEGSWLTVV.

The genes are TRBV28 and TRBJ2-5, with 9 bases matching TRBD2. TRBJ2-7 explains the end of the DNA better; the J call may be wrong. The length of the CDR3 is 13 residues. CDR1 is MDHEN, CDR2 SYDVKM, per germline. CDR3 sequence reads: CASSERGAYEQYF. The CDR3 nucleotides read TGTGCCAGCAGTGAGCGGGGGGCTTACGAGCAGTACTTC.

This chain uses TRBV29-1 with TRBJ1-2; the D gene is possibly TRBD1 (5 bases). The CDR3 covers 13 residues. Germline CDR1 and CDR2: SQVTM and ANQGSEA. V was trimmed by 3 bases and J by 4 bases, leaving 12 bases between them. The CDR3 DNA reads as TGCAGCGTTGATAAGTCAGGGTCCTATGGCTACACCTTC. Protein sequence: CSVDKSGSYGYTF.

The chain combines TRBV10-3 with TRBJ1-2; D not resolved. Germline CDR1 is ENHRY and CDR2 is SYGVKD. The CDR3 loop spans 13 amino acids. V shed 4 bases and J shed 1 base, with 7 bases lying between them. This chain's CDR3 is CAISVQDNYGYTF. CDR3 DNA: TGTGCCATCAGTGTTCAGGATAACTATGGCTACACCTTC.

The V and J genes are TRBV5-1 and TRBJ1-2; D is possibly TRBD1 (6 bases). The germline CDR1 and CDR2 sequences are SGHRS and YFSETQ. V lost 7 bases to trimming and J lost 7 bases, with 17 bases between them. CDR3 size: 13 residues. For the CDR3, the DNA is TGCGCCAGCGGGTTACAGGGACCGGGTGGCTACACCTTC. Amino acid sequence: CASGLQGPGGYTF.

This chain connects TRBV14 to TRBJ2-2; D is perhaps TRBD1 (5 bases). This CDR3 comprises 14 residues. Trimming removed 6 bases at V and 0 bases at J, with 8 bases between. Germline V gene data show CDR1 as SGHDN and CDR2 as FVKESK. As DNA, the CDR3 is TGTGCCAGCAGACTACAGGCGAACACCGGGGAGCTGTTTTTT. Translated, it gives CASRLQANTGELFF.

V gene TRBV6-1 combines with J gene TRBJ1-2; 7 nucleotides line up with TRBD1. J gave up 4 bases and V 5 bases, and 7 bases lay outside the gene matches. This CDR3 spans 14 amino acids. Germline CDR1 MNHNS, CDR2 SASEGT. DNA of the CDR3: TGTGCCAGCAGTATACCTGGGACAGCCTATGGCTACACCTTC. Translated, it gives CASSIPGTAYGYTF.

The chain's CDR3 is CASRKEAGSQETQYF. The CDR3 bases are TGTGCCAGCAGAAAAGAGGCGGGGAGCCAAGAGACCCAGTACTTC. This rearrangement joins TRBV7-9 to TRBJ2-5; tentative D call: TRBD2 (6 bases). The CDR3 is 15 residues long. V was pared by 6 bases and J by 1 base, with 15 bases between. CDR1 SEHNR and CDR2 FQNEAQ come from the germline V gene (reference sequence).

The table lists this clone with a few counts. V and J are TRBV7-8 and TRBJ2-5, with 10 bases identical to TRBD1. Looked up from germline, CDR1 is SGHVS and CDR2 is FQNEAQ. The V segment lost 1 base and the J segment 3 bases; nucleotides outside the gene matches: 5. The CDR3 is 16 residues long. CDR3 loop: CASSLDPGQGKETQYF. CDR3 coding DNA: TGTGCCAGCAGCTTAGACCCGGGACAGGGGAAAGAGACCCAGTACTTC.

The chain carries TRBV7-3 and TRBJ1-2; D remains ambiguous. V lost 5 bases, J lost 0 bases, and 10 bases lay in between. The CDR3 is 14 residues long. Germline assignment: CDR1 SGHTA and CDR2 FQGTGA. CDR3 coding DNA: TGTGCCAGCAGCCCAGGCTCCACTAACTATGGCTACACCTTC. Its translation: CASSPGSTNYGYTF.

DNA for the CDR3: TGTGCCAGCAGTACCGGGACAGCCCGCGAGCAGTACTTC. Its protein product is CASSTGTAREQYF. This sequence joins TRBV28 and TRBJ2-7; TRBD1 aligns across 7 bases. The V segment lost 5 bases and the J segment 6 bases; nucleotides outside the gene matches: 7. Looked up from germline, CDR1 is MDHEN and CDR2 is SYDVKM. This CDR3 has 13 residues.

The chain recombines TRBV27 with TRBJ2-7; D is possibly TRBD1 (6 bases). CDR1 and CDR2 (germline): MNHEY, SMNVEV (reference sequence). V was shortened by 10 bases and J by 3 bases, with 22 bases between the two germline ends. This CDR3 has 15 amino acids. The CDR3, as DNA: TGTGCCACCGCCCCTTTGACAGGTGTGAACTACGAGCAGTACTTC. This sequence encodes CATAPLTGVNYEQYF.

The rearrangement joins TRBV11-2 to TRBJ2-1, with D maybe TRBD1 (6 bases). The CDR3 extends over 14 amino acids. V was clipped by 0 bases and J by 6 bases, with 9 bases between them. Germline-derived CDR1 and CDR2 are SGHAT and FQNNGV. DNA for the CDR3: TGTGCCAGCAGCTTAGAAAGACAGGCCAATGAGCAGTTCTTC. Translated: CASSLERQANEQFF.

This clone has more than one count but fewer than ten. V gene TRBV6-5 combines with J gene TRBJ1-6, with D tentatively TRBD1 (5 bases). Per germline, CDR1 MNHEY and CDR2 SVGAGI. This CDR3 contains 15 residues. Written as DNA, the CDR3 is TGTGCTACCACCCGCCTCGACAGCGTCAATTCACCCCTCCACTTT. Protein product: CATTRLDSVNSPLHF.

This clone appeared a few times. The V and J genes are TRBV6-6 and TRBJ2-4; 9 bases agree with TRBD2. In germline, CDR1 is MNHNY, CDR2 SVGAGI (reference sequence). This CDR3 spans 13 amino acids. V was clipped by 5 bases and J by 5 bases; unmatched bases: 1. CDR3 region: CASSKRGENIQYF. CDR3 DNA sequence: TGTGCCAGCAGTAAGCGGGGGGAAAACATTCAGTACTTC.

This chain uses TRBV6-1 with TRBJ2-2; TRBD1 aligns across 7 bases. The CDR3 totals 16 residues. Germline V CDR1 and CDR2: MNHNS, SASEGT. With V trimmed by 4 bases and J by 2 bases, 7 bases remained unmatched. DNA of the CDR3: TGTGCCAGCAGTGGGACATGGGACAGAAACACCGGGGAGCTGTTTTTT. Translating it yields CASSGTWDRNTGELFF.

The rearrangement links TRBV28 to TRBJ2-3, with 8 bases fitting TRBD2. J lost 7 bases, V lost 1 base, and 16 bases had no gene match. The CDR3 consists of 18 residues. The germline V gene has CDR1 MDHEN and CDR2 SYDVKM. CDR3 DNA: TGTGCCAGCAGTTTATTAGGGGCCAACGGGGGGGCCGGGAATACGCAGTATTTT. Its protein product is CASSLLGANGGAGNTQYF.

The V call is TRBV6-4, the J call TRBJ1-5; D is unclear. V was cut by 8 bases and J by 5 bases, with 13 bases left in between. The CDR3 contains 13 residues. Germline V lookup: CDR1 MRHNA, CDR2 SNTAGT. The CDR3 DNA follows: TGTGCCAGCTCAATAGCCCCCCATCAGCCCCAGCATTTT. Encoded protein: CASSIAPHQPQHF.